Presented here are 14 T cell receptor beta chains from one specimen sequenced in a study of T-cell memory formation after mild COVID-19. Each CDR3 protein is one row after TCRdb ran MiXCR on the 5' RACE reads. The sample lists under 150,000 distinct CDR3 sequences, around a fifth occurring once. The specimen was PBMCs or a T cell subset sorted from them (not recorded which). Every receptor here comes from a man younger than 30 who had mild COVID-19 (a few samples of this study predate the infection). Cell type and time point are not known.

The CDR3 DNA is TGCAGTGCTAGAGATGGGGACTCGAGGCTCAATGAGCAGTTCTTC. Residues: CSARDGDSRLNEQFF. The gene calls are TRBV20-1 and TRBJ2-1; TRBD2 is a possible D gene (6 bases). V shed 0 bases and J shed 6 bases, with 15 bases lying between them. The germline CDR1 and CDR2 sequences are DFQATT and SNEGSKA (reference sequence). This CDR3 is 15 amino acids long.

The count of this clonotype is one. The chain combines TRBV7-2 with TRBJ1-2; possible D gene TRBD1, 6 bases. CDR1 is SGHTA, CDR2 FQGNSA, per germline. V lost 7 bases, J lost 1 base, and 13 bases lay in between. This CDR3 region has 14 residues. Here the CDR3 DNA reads TGTGCCAGCACCCAAATGGACAGTAACTATGGCTACACCTTC. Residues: CASTQMDSNYGYTF.

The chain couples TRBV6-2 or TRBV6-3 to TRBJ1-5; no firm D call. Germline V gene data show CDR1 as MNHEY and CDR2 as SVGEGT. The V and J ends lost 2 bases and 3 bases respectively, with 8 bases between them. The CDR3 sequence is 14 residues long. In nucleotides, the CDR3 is TGTGCCAGCAGTTACATCGGGTTCAATCAGCCCCAGCATTTT. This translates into CASSYIGFNQPQHF.

In nucleotides, the CDR3 is TGCGCCAGCAGCCAACGCGTGGGAGAGTACGAGCAGTACTTC. Translating gives CASSQRVGEYEQYF. The V call is TRBV4-1, the J call TRBJ2-7; D is possibly TRBD2 (5 bases). This CDR3 contains 14 residues. V was shortened by 2 bases and J by 4 bases, with 12 bases between the two germline ends. Germline lookup yields CDR1 MGHRA and CDR2 YSYEKL.

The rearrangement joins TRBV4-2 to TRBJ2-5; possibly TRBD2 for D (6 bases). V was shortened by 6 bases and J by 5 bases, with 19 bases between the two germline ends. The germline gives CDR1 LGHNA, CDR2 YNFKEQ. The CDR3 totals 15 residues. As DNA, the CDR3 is TGTGCCAGCAGTTCCAGCGGAGGTGGGGGGGAGACCCAGTACTTC. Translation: CASSSSGGGGETQYF.

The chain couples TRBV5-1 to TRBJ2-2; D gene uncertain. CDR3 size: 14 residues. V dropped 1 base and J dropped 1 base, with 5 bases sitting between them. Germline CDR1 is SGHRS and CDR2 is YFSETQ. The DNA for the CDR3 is TGCGCCAGCAGCTTGTTCTGGAACACCGGGGAGCTGTTTTTT. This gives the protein CASSLFWNTGELFF.

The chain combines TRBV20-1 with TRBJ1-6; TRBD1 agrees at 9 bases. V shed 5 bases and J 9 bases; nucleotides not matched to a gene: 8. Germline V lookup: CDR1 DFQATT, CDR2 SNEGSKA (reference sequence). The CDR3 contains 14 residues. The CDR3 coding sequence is TGCAGTGCTCGGGACAGGGACTTGGGTTCACCCCTCCACTTT. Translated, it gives CSARDRDLGSPLHF.

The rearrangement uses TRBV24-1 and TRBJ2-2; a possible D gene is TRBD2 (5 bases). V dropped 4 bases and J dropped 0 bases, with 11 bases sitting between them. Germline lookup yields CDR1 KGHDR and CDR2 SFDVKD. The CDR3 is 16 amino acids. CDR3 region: CATSDPARANTGELFF. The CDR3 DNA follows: TGTGCCACCAGTGACCCCGCGAGGGCGAACACCGGGGAGCTGTTTTTT.

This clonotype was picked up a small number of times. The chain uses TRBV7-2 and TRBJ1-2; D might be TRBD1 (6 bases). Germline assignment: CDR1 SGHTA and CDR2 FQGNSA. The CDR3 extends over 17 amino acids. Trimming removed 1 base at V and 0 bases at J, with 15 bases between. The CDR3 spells CASSLVAGARSNYGYTF. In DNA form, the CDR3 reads TGTGCCAGCAGCTTAGTAGCAGGGGCGCGCTCTAACTATGGCTACACCTTC.

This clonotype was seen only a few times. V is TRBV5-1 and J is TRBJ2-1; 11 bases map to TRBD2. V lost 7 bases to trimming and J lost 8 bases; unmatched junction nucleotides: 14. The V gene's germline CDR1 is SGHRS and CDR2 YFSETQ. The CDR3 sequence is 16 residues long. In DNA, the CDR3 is TGCGCCAGCGGCGACCCCCCACTAGCGGGGGCGGATGAGCAGTTCTTC. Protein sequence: CASGDPPLAGADEQFF. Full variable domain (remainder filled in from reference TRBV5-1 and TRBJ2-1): KAGVTQTPRYLIKTRGQQVTLSCSPISGHRSVSWYQQTPGQGLQFLFEYFSETQRNKGNFPGRFSGRQFSNSRSEMNVSTLELGDSALYLCASGDPPLAGADEQFFGPGTRLTVL.

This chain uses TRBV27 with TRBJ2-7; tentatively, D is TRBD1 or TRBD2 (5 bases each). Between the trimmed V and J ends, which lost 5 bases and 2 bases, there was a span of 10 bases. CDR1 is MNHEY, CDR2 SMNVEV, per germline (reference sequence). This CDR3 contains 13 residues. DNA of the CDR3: TGTGCCAGCAGTATCAAGGGACCCTACGAGCAGTACTTC. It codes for CASSIKGPYEQYF.

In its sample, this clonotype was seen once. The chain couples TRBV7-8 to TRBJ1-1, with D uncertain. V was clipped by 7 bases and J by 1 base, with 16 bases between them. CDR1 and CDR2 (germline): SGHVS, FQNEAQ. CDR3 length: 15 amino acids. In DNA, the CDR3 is TGTGCCAGCACCCCTCCTGAGGGCAAGAACACTGAAGCTTTCTTT. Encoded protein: CASTPPEGKNTEAFF. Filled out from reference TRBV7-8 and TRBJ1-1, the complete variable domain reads GAGVSQSPRYKVAKRGQDVALRCDPISGHVSLFWYQQALGQGPEFLTYFQNEAQLDKSGLPSDRFFAERPEGSVSTLKIQRTQQEDSAVYLCASTPPEGKNTEAFFGQGTRLTVV.

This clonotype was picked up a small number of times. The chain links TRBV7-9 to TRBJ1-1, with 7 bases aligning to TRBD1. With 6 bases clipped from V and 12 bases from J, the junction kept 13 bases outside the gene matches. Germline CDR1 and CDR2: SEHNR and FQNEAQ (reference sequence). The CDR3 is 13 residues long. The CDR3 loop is CASRSTGETVSFF. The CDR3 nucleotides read TGTGCCAGCAGGAGTACAGGGGAGACTGTATCTTTCTTT.

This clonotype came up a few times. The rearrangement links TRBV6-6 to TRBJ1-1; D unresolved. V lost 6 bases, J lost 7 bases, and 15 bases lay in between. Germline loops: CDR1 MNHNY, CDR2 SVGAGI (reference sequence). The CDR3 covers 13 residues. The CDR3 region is CASRPRVTDEAFF. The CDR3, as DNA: TGTGCCAGCAGGCCCCGGGTCACAGATGAAGCTTTCTTT.